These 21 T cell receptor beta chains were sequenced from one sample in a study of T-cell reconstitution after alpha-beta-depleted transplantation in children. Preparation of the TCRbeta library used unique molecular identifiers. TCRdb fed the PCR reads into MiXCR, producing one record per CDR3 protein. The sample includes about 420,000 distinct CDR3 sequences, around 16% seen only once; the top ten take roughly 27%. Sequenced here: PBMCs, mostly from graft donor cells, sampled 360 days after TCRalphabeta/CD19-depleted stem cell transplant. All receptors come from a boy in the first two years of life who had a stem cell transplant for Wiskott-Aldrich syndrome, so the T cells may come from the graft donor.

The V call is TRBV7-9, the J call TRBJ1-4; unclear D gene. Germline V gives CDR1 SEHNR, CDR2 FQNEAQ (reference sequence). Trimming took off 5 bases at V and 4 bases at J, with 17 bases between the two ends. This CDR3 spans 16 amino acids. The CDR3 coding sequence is TGTGCCAGCAGCGGAGCGGGTCCGTTCCTTAATGAAAAACTGTTTTTT. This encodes CASSGAGPFLNEKLFF. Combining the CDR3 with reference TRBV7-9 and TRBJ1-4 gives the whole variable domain DTGVSQNPRHKITKRGQNVTFRCDPISEHNRLYWYRQTLGQGPEFLTYFQNEAQLEKSRLLSDRFSAERPKGSFSTLEIQRTEQGDSAMYLCASSGAGPFLNEKLFFGSGTQLSVL.

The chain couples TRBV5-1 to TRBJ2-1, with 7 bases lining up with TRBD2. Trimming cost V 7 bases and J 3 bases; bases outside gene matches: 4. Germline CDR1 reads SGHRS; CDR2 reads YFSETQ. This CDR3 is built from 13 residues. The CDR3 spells CASGRGVYNEQFF. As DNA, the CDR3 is TGCGCCAGCGGTCGGGGGGTCTACAATGAGCAGTTCTTC. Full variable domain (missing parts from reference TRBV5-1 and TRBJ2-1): KAGVTQTPRYLIKTRGQQVTLSCSPISGHRSVSWYQQTPGQGLQFLFEYFSETQRNKGNFPGRFSGRQFSNSRSEMNVSTLELGDSALYLCASGRGVYNEQFFGPGTRLTVL.

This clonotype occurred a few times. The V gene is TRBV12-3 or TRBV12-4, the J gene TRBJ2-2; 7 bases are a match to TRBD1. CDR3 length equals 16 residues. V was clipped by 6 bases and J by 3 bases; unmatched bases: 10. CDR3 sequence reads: CASSNLTGLDTGELFF. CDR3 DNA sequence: TGTGCCAGCAGCAACCTGACAGGGCTGGACACCGGGGAGCTGTTTTTT.

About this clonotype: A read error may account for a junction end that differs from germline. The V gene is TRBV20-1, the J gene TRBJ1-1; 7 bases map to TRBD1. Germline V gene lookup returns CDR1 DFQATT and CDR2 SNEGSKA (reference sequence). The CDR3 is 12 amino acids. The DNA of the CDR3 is TGCAGTGCAAGAGACAGGGTTACTGAAGCTTTCTTT. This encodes CSARDRVTEAFF.

This CDR3 reads CAISRQESQPQHF. DNA for the CDR3: TGTGCCATCAGTCGACAGGAGAGTCAGCCCCAGCATTTT. The V call is TRBV10-3, the J call TRBJ1-5, with a weak D call TRBD1 (6 bases). Germline CDR1 is ENHRY and CDR2 is SYGVKD. Trimming removed 5 bases from V and 6 bases from J, with 11 bases in between. CDR3 length equals 13 residues.

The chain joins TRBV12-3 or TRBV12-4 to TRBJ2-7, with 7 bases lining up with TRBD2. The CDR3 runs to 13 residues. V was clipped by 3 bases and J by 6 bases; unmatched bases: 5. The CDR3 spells CASSFMGEGEQYF. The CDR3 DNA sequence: TGTGCCAGCAGTTTCATGGGGGAGGGCGAGCAGTACTTC.

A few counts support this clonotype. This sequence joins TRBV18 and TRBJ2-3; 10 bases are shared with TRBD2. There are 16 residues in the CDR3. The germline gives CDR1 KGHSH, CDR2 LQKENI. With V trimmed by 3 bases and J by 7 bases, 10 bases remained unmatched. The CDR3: CASSPLPSGSWNTQYF. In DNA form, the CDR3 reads TGTGCCAGCTCACCCCTGCCTAGCGGGAGTTGGAATACGCAGTATTTT.

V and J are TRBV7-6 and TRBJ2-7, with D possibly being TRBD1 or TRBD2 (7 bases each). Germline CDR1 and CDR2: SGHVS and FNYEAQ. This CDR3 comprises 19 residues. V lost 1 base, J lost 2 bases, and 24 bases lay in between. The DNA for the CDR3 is TGTGCCAGCAGCTTAGTGGGGAGGGGGCCGACAGGGACACCCTACGAGCAGTACTTC. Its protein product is CASSLVGRGPTGTPYEQYF. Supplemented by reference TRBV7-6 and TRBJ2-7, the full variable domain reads GAGVSQSPRYKVTKRGQDVALRCDPISGHVSLYWYRQALGQGPEFLTYFNYEAQQDKSGLPNDRFSAERPEGSISTLTIQRTEQRDSAMYRCASSLVGRGPTGTPYEQYFGPGTRLTVT.

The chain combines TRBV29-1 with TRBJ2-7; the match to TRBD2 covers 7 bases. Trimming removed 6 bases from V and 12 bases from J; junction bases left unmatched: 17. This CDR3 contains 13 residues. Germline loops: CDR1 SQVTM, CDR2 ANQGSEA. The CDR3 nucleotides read TGCAGCGTCGGAAATCCCGGGGAGGGGTTGTCGTACTTC. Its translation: CSVGNPGEGLSYF.

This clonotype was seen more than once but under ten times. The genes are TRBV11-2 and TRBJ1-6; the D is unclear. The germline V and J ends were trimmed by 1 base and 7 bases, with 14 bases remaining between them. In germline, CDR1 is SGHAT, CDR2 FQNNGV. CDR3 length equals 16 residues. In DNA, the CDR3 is TGTGCCAGCAGCTTAGTTTTAGGGCGGCTCAATTCACCCCTCCACTTT. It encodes CASSLVLGRLNSPLHF. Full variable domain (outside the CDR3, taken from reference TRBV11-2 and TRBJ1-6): EAGVAQSPRYKIIEKRQSVAFWCNPISGHATLYWYQQILGQGPKLLIQFQNNGVVDDSQLPKDRFSAERLKGVDSTLKIQPAKLEDSAVYLCASSLVLGRLNSPLHFGNGTRLTVT.

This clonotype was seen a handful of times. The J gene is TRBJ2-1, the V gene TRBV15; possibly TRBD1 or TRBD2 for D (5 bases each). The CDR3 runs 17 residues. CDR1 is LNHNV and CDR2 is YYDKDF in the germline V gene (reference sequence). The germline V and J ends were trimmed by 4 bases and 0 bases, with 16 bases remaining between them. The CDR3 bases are TGTGCCACCAGCACCTCCTCCCCAGGGAGCTCCTACAATGAGCAGTTCTTC. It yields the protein CATSTSSPGSSYNEQFF.

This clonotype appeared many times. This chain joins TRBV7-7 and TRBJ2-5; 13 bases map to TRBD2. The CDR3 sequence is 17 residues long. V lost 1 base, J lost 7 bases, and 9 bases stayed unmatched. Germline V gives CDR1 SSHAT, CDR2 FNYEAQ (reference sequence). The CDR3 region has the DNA TGTGCCAGCAGCTTAGTGCTAACTAGCGGGAGGGCCGGGACCCAGTACTTC. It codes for CASSLVLTSGRAGTQYF.

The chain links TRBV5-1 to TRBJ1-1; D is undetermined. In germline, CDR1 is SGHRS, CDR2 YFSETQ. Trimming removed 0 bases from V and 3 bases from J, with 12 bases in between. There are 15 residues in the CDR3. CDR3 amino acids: CASSLGRLADTEAFF. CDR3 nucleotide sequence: TGCGCCAGCAGCTTGGGTCGCCTAGCGGACACTGAAGCTTTCTTT.

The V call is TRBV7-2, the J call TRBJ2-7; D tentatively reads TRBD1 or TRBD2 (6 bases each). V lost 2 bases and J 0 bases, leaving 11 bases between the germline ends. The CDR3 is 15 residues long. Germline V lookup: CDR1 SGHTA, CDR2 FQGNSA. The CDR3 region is CASSLSRGHSYEQYF. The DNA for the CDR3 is TGTGCCAGCAGCTTATCCCGGGGGCACTCCTACGAGCAGTACTTC.

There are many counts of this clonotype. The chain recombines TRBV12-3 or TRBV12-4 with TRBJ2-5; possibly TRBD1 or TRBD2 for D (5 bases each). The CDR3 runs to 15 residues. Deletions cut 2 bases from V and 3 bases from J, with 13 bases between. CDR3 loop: CASSLIGTGEETQYF. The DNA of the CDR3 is TGTGCCAGCAGTTTAATAGGGACCGGGGAAGAGACCCAGTACTTC.

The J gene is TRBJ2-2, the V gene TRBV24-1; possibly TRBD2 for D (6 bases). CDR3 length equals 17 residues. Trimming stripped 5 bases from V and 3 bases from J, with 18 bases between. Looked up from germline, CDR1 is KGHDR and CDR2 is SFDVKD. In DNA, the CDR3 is TGTGCCACCAGTGCGCGGACGGGGGTACTATACACCGGGGAGCTGTTTTTT. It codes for CATSARTGVLYTGELFF.

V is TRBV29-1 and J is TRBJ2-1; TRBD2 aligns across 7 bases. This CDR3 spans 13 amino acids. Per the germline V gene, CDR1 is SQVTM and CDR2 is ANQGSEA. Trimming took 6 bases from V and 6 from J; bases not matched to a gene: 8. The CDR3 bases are TGCAGCGTCTCCAGCGGGATCACCAATGAGCAGTTCTTC. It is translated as CSVSSGITNEQFF.

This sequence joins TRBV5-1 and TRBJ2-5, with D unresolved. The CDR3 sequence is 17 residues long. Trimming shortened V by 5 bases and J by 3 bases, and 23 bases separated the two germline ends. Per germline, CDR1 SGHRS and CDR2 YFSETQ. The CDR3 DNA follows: TGCGCCAGCAGGAAGAGCCCAATATTTGGTCGGGAAGAGACCCAGTACTTC. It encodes CASRKSPIFGREETQYF.

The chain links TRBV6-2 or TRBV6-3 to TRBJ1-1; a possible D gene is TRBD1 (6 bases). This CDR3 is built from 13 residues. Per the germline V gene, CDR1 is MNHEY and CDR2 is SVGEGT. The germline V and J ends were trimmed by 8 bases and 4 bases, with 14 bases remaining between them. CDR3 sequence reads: CASRIYRVTEAFF. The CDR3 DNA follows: TGTGCCAGCCGAATTTACAGGGTCACTGAAGCTTTCTTT.

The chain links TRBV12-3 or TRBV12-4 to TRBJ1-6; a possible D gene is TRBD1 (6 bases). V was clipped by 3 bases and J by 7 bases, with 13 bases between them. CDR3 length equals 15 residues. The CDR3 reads CASSFPRGQNSPLHF. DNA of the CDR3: TGTGCCAGCAGTTTCCCCAGGGGCCAAAATTCACCCCTCCACTTT.

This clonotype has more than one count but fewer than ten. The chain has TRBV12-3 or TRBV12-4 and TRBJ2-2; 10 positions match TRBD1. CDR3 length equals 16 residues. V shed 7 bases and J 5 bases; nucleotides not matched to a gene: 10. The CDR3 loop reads CASNLSWDRGTGELFF. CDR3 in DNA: TGTGCCAGCAACCTGTCGTGGGACAGGGGAACCGGGGAGCTGTTTTTT.